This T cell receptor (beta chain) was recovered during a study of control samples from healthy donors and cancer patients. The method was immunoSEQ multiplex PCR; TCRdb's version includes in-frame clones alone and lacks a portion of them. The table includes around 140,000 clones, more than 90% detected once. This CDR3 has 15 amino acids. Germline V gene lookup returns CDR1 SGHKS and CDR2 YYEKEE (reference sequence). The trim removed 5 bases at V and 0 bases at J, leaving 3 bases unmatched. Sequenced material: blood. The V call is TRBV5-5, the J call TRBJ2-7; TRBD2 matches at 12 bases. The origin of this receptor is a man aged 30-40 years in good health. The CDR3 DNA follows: TGTGCCAGCAGTGGACTAGCGGGGAGCTCCTACGAGCAGTACTTC. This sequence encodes CASSGLAGSSYEQYF.